Here is one TCR beta chain with its context. Its antigen target is currently unknown. Nothing much larger sits one base from this clone, and base qualities are not available. Other DNA sequences in the sample encode the same CDR3. For CDR1 and CDR2, the germline V gene (reference sequence) lists DFQATT and SNEGSKA. From cysteine to phenylalanine, the CDR3 is 14 amino acids long. The kept DNA is CDR3 alone, 42 bases in frame from the first base. The V and J ends are trimmed by 3 bases and 0 bases, leaving 9 bases between them. Collaborating institutions collected whole blood in K2EDTA tubes following their own protocols. For TCRbeta analysis, collaborators shipped samples in one of three forms: frozen whole blood, isolated PBMCs, or DNA extracted from either of those sample types. This record comes from a study of blood T cell repertoires in COVID-19 (dated by TCRdb to about 2020). At the level of the whole study: Collaborator samples came from the United States, Italy and Spain and covered acute and convalescent phases of COVID-19. The sample metadata nearly always contained a de-identified subject ID, COVID-19 status, age in years and sex. HLA class I and class II types, where available, came from metadata supplied by the sample provider rather than from assay-based typing. Samples were obtained from the ongoing ImmuneRACE study (first 160 participants) and from over 1,000 subjects provided by 6 global collaborators. Deeply sampled blood TCRbeta repertoires from subjects exposed to, actively infected with, or recovered from COVID-19 were included in the dataset. The prospective study material was composed of cDNA or gDNA derived from T cells, B-cell-depleted T cells, or PBMCs. The repertoires were released in a freely available public database intended as a resource for research on the immune response to SARS-CoV-2. What the work shows at the level of the full study, not this receptor alone: Clinical and demographic metadata were provided uncurated, with the amount varying by source and participant.

TCRbeta CDR3 regions were amplified from genomic DNA by means of the immunoSEQ Assay, a bias-controlled multiplex PCR. Per the original workflow: The number of nucleated cells in each sample was estimated from the amplification of reference gene primers within the assay. To quantify the absolute abundance of each unique TCRbeta CDR3 rearrangement, sequence reads were collapsed and filtered. For each sample, productive Simpson clonality was calculated as the square root of Simpson's diversity index over productive rearrangements. TCRdb retrieved this table from immuneACCESS and kept in-frame rearrangements only. Not all clones are present; in checked studies, unresolved V genes account for under half, and no reason is known for the remainder. The V and J calls and clone size are taken from that table; D and trimming were inferred from the DNA. The sample table lists some 350,000 clones, 80% to 90% of them with a count of one. Of the sample, about 3% falls within the top ten clones.

What was sequenced was peripheral blood. The TCR comes from a young man with active or convalescent COVID-19. In this chain, TRBV20-1 is recombined with TRBJ2-1; no confident D gene assignment can be made. For the CDR3, the sequence is CSASGRYSYNEQFF. DNA sequence: TGCAGTGCTAGTGGGCGGTACTCCTACAATGAGCAGTTCTTC.